The present TCR beta chain was sequenced within a study of cytomegalovirus exposure and HLA in healthy donors. Findings and caveats of the study: A highly shared variant cluster was judged a likely technical artifact. Segments of the TCR beta V type were, in most cases, productive about 87% or about 30% of the time in an earlier analysis. Being indistinguishable, some V segments were excluded, TRBV6-2 and TRBV6-3 among them.

To note about this clone: Its antigen is still unknown.

The PCR contained 60 Vbeta and 13 Jbeta primers. TCRdb keeps only in-frame clones here, not all; method: immunoSEQ multiplex PCR. The repertoire holds some 130,000 clones, with roughly four fifths as singletons. This CDR3 comprises 15 residues. CDR1 is LNHDA and CDR2 is SQIVND in the germline V gene (reference sequence). J was trimmed by 4 bases and V by 6 bases; bases with no gene match: 8. Donors counted as nominally healthy when sampled, yet unrecorded immune exposures were likely. Sequenced: PBMCs. The genes are TRBV19 and TRBJ2-1, with 8 bases aligning to TRBD2. The clonotype originates from a woman aged 35 to 49 in good health and CMV-seropositive. CDR3 nucleotides: TGTGCCAGTAGGTCGAGCAGCGGGGGTTACAATGAGCAGTTCTTC. Translating it yields CASRSSSGGYNEQFF.